One and the same sample provided the 25 T cell receptor beta chains below, sequenced in a study of cytomegalovirus exposure and HLA in healthy donors. In the PCR, 60 Vbeta and 13 Jbeta primers were used. Using immunoSEQ multiplex PCR, the repertoire was profiled, and TCRdb retains in-frame clones only, with some absent. The data show around 130,000 clones, more than 70% seen once. The sample taken for sequencing was PBMCs. These receptors came from a woman aged 55-69 years in good health and CMV-seronegative.

The rearrangement links TRBV5-1 to TRBJ1-4; tentative D call: TRBD1 (6 bases). CDR3 size: 16 residues. The V and J ends lost 7 bases and 0 bases respectively, with 16 bases between them. Germline assignment: CDR1 SGHRS and CDR2 YFSETQ. This CDR3 is CASAPGRGTTNEKLFF. The CDR3 bases are TGCGCCAGCGCCCCGGGCAGGGGCACAACTAATGAAAAACTGTTTTTT.

This chain uses TRBV29-1 with TRBJ2-7; TRBD1 matches 10 bases. CDR1 and CDR2 from the germline V gene are SQVTM and ANQGSEA. V dropped 2 bases and J dropped 1; count of bases not matched to a gene: 11. CDR3 size: 17 residues. The CDR3 protein is CSVETSDRGQGSYEQYF. The CDR3 DNA follows: TGCAGCGTTGAAACCTCAGACAGGGGGCAGGGTTCCTACGAGCAGTACTTC.

This clone was counted between two and nine times. Here the CDR3 reads CASSQDLRDRTYGYTF. As DNA, the CDR3 is TGCGCCAGCAGCCAAGATTTGAGGGACAGGACCTATGGCTACACCTTC. The chain is built from TRBV4-1 and TRBJ1-2, with 8 bases lining up with TRBD1. The CDR3 consists of 16 residues. V shed 0 bases and J 4 bases; nucleotides not matched to a gene: 7. Germline CDR1 MGHRA, CDR2 YSYEKL.

This clone occurred a few times. The rearrangement uses TRBV29-1 and TRBJ1-2, with 7 positions matching TRBD1. Germline-derived CDR1 and CDR2 are SQVTM and ANQGSEA. V shed 7 bases and J 2 bases; nucleotides not matched to a gene: 10. This CDR3 has 14 residues. The CDR3 protein is CSASRGGANYGYTF. The CDR3 DNA follows: TGCAGCGCATCTAGAGGGGGCGCAAACTATGGCTACACCTTC.

The V gene is TRBV5-4, the J gene TRBJ2-5; the match to TRBD1 covers 9 bases. The J call is uncertain, as TRBJ2-7 better fits the DNA end. This CDR3 region has 14 residues. Germline V gene lookup returns CDR1 SGHNT and CDR2 YYREEE (reference sequence). The CDR3: CASSPGQGNYEQYF. CDR3 DNA sequence: TGTGCCAGCAGCCCGGGACAGGGAAACTACGAGCAGTACTTC.

This clone has only a few counts. The rearrangement links TRBV11-2 to TRBJ2-2; 9 bases agree with TRBD2. V was clipped by 5 bases and J by 5 bases; unmatched bases: 9. CDR3 size: 16 residues. Looked up from germline, CDR1 is SGHAT and CDR2 is FQNNGV. The CDR3 loop reads CASSTGSGLATGELFF. The CDR3 DNA sequence: TGTGCCAGCAGCACCGGAAGTGGACTAGCGACCGGGGAGCTGTTTTTT.

The V and J genes are TRBV5-1 and TRBJ1-4; possible D gene TRBD1, 5 bases. Germline CDR1 and CDR2: SGHRS and YFSETQ. The CDR3 length is 14 residues. V lost 2 bases and J lost 7, with 12 bases in between. In nucleotides, the CDR3 is TGCGCCAGCAGCTTATGGGGCGGGGGTGAAAAACTGTTTTTT. This gives the protein CASSLWGGGEKLFF.

This clone has more than one count but fewer than ten. This chain links TRBV2 with TRBJ2-3, with D possibly matching TRBD1 (6 bases). Germline CDR1 and CDR2: SNHLY and FYNNEI. The CDR3 contains 14 residues. V lost 6 bases and J 1 base, leaving 11 bases between the germline ends. The CDR3 loop is CASSRQAGTDTQYF. The CDR3 nucleotides read TGTGCCAGCAGCAGACAGGCGGGCACAGATACGCAGTATTTT.

The chain links TRBV11-2 to TRBJ1-3, with TRBD1 as a possible D gene (6 bases). The germline gives CDR1 SGHAT, CDR2 FQNNGV. CDR3 size: 15 residues. Trimming pared 2 bases from V and 3 bases from J, leaving 11 bases between. CDR3 residues: CASSLTGRGGNTIYF. The CDR3 region has the DNA TGTGCCAGCAGCTTAACAGGGAGAGGTGGAAACACCATATATTTT.

The V gene is TRBV27, the J gene TRBJ1-4, with TRBD1 identical over 7 bases. With 6 bases clipped from V and 7 bases from J, the junction kept 11 bases outside the gene matches. Germline V gene sequence: CDR1 MNHEY, CDR2 SMNVEV (reference sequence). The CDR3 extends over 15 amino acids. CDR3 DNA sequence: TGTGCCAGCAGACCCGACAGGGTCGCGGGTGAAAAACTGTTTTTT. This codes for CASRPDRVAGEKLFF.

This chain connects TRBV19 to TRBJ1-6; D gene unclear. CDR1 LNHDA and CDR2 SQIVND come from the germline V gene (reference sequence). The CDR3 is 15 amino acids. Trimming took off 7 bases at V and 5 bases at J, with 15 bases between the two ends. The CDR3 DNA reads as TGTGCCAGTATGGGCACCACAGACGATAATTCACCCCTCCACTTT. It translates to CASMGTTDDNSPLHF.

The chain has TRBV27 and TRBJ2-2; a weak D match, TRBD2 (7 bases). Germline lookup yields CDR1 MNHEY and CDR2 SMNVEV (reference sequence). CDR3 length: 14 amino acids. Trimming shortened V by 6 bases and J by 6 bases, and 14 bases separated the two germline ends. The CDR3 region is CASSLGRGAGELFF. As DNA, the CDR3 is TGTGCCAGCAGCCTTGGGAGGGGGGCCGGGGAGCTGTTTTTT.

The chain couples TRBV7-2 to TRBJ1-1; D is unresolved. The CDR3 covers 17 residues. CDR1 SGHTA and CDR2 FQGNSA come from the germline V gene. The V and J ends lost 0 bases and 0 bases respectively, with 14 bases between them. The CDR3 coding sequence is TGTGCCAGCAGCTTAGCGCGGTTCTCCGGTATGAACACTGAAGCTTTCTTT. Translation: CASSLARFSGMNTEAFF.

Worth noting for this clone: Other DNA sequences in the same sample also yield this CDR3. The J gene is TRBJ1-1, the V gene TRBV19, with D hard to call. The V end was cut by 0 bases, the J end by 4 bases, with 6 bases between. Germline values: CDR1 LNHDA, CDR2 SQIVND (reference sequence). CDR3 size: 13 residues. CDR3 sequence reads: CASSIDGGTEAFF. The CDR3, as DNA: TGTGCCAGTAGTATAGATGGAGGCACTGAAGCTTTCTTT.

This rearrangement joins TRBV5-1 to TRBJ1-1, with unresolved D. Looked up from germline, CDR1 is SGHRS and CDR2 is YFSETQ. V was pared by 0 bases and J by 3 bases, with 12 bases between. CDR3 size: 15 residues. CDR3 DNA sequence: TGCGCCAGCAGCTTGGTAGTTTGGGGAGACACTGAAGCTTTCTTT. Its protein is CASSLVVWGDTEAFF.

The V and J genes are TRBV5-4 and TRBJ1-2; 9 nucleotides align to TRBD1. The CDR3 runs to 13 residues. Trimming removed 4 bases from V and 7 bases from J; junction bases left unmatched: 5. Germline V CDR1 and CDR2: SGHNT, YYREEE (reference sequence). The CDR3: CASSGTGGGGYTF. The CDR3 DNA is TGTGCCAGCAGCGGAACAGGGGGCGGTGGCTACACCTTC. Complete variable domain (other parts from reference TRBV5-4 and TRBJ1-2): ETGVTQSPTHLIKTRGQQVTLRCSSQSGHNTVSWYQQALGQGPQFIFQYYREEENGRGNFPPRFSGLQFPNYSSELNVNALELDDSALYLCASSGTGGGGYTFGSGTRLTVV.

This clone was counted a few times. This sequence joins TRBV2 and TRBJ2-6; the match to TRBD1 covers 10 bases. CDR1 is SNHLY, CDR2 FYNNEI, per germline. Trimming at V came to 6 bases and at J to 2 bases, leaving 4 bases not matched to a gene. This CDR3 has 16 residues. The CDR3 reads CASRGGTGAGANVLTF. As DNA, the CDR3 is TGTGCCAGCAGAGGTGGGACAGGGGCTGGGGCCAACGTCCTGACTTTC.

The gene calls are TRBV5-1 and TRBJ2-7, with D possibly matching TRBD2 (5 bases). Looked up from germline, CDR1 is SGHRS and CDR2 is YFSETQ. This CDR3 contains 14 residues. V lost 0 bases to trimming and J lost 5 bases, with 12 bases between them. The CDR3 region is CASSLASGTDEQYF. DNA of the CDR3: TGCGCCAGCAGCTTGGCCTCGGGAACCGACGAGCAGTACTTC.

The chain joins TRBV7-2 to TRBJ2-1; 8 positions match TRBD1. The junction had 3 bases not matched to a gene; V was cut back by 0 bases and J by 5 bases. CDR3 length: 15 amino acids. Germline V CDR1 and CDR2: SGHTA, FQGNSA. CDR3 loop: CASSLAGTGHNEQFF. The CDR3 DNA is TGTGCCAGCAGCTTAGCCGGGACAGGTCACAATGAGCAGTTCTTC.

This chain joins TRBV18 and TRBJ1-4; the D gene is possibly TRBD1 (6 bases). The CDR3 runs to 16 residues. Between the trimmed V and J ends, which lost 6 bases and 5 bases, there was a span of 19 bases. The germline V gene has CDR1 KGHSH and CDR2 LQKENI. This CDR3 is CASSRDTPTPNEKLFF. DNA of the CDR3: TGTGCCAGCTCTAGGGACACCCCGACCCCGAATGAAAAACTGTTTTTT.

The J gene is TRBJ2-2, the V gene TRBV5-1; 7 nucleotides agree with TRBD2. V lost 0 bases and J lost 5; bases outside the gene matches: 16. The CDR3 runs to 19 residues. Germline CDR1 reads SGHRS; CDR2 reads YFSETQ. As DNA, the CDR3 is TGCGCCAGCAGCTTGGACGTAGCGGGTAATCCCTCAAGGACCGGGGAGCTGTTTTTT. As protein: CASSLDVAGNPSRTGELFF.

This clone was counted between two and nine times. The gene calls are TRBV6-5 and TRBJ1-2; D remains ambiguous. The CDR3 extends over 14 amino acids. The germline CDR1 and CDR2 sequences are MNHEY and SVGAGI. V was clipped by 2 bases and J by 2 bases, with 9 bases between them. CDR3 bases: TGTGCCAGCAGTTACCGTCGAGAGAACTATGGCTACACCTTC. This translates into CASSYRRENYGYTF.

This clone was recorded only once. This sequence joins TRBV27 and TRBJ2-1; possibly TRBD2 for D (5 bases). Germline CDR1 MNHEY, CDR2 SMNVEV (reference sequence). The CDR3 runs to 16 residues. Between the trimmed V and J ends, which lost 6 bases and 0 bases, there was a span of 15 bases. This CDR3 reads CASRRPGFSSYNEQFF. In DNA, the CDR3 is TGTGCCAGCAGGAGACCGGGGTTTAGCTCCTACAATGAGCAGTTCTTC.

The chain recombines TRBV9 with TRBJ2-5; 10 bases are shared with TRBD2. The J call is doubtful: the DNA matches TRBJ2-7 better. This CDR3 is built from 15 residues. Germline lookup yields CDR1 SGDLS and CDR2 YYNGEE. This CDR3 is CASSGGTSGTYEQYF. CDR3 bases: TGTGCCAGCAGCGGTGGTACTAGCGGGACCTACGAGCAGTACTTC.

The chain recombines TRBV19 with TRBJ2-7; TRBD1 matches 7 bases. Looked up from germline, CDR1 is LNHDA and CDR2 is SQIVND (reference sequence). V gave up 2 bases and J gave up 4 bases; unmatched junction bases: 8. This CDR3 has 15 residues. CDR3 nucleotides: TGTGCCAGTAGTATATTCACAGGGGAATTTTACGAGCAGTACTTC. It encodes CASSIFTGEFYEQYF.